This TCR beta chain emerged from a study of blood T cell repertoires in COVID-19. In the study overall: T cells, B-cell-depleted T cells, or PBMCs supplied cDNA or gDNA.

Trimming cost V 4 bases and J 1 base, with 17 bases left between them. The CDR3 is made up of 18 amino acids. Per germline, CDR1 MNHEY and CDR2 SVGEGT. The table came from immunoSEQ multiplex PCR; TCRdb's copy has only in-frame clones and leaves some out. This sample has 180,000 or so clones; about 90% occur once, and the top ten carry 0.62%. The sequence was collected from a man aged 45-65 years with acute or convalescent COVID-19. The rearrangement joins TRBV6-2 or TRBV6-3 to TRBJ2-6; the D gene is possibly TRBD1 (5 bases). The specimen sequenced was peripheral blood. CDR3 in DNA: TGTGCCAGCAGTTCGTATACAGGCACCCATTCTGGGGCCAACGTCCTGACTTTC. Its protein product is CASSSYTGTHSGANVLTF.